A few counts support the clone carrying this T cell receptor (beta chain). Its antigen is currently unknown. The record originates from a study of Graves' ophthalmopathy and Graves' hyperthyroidism. Study-level points and caveats: Prediction of ophthalmopathy progression reached 70.59% sensitivity and around 76% specificity.

The authors amplified TCR beta CDR3 regions, and they did so from RNA transcripts for repertoire sequencing. Second-round multiplex PCR followed a first-round RT-PCR using HTBI primers. TCRdb re-derived calls from the multiplex PCR reads in MiXCR, one entry per CDR3 protein. The sample includes about 150,000 distinct CDR3 sequences, less than 45% seen only once; the top ten take about 6%. CDR1 and CDR2 (germline): MNHEY, SMNVEV (reference sequence). This CDR3 contains 15 residues. Trimming pared 6 bases from V and 2 bases from J, leaving 17 bases between. This clonotype was obtained from a woman between 40 and 55 years old with Graves' ophthalmopathy. The chain joins TRBV27 to TRBJ2-7; D may be TRBD2 (5 bases). The sequenced material came from peripheral blood. The CDR3 coding sequence is TGTGCCAGCAGCTTACCCCGGGGAGCCACCTACGAGCAGTACTTC. This translates into CASSLPRGATYEQYF.